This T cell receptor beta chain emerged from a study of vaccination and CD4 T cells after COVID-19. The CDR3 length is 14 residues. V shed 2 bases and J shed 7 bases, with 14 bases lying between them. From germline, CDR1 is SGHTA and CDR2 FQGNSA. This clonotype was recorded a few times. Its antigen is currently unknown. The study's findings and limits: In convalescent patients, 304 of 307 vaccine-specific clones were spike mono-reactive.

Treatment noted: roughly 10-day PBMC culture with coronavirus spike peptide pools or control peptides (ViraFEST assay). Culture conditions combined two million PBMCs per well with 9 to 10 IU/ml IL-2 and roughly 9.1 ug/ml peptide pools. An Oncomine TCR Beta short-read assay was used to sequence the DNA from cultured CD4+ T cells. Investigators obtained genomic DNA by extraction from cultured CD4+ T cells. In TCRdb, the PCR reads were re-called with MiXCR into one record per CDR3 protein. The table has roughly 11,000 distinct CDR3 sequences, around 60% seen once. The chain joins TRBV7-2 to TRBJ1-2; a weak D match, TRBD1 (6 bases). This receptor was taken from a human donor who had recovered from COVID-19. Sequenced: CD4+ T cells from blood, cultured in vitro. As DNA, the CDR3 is TGTGCCAGCAGCTTACGGGGGGCTTCTCTTGGCTACACCTTC. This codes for CASSLRGASLGYTF.